The 26 T cell receptor beta chains in this list originate from one sample, sequenced in a study of blood T cell repertoires in COVID-19. The protocol was immunoSEQ multiplex PCR, while the TCRdb copy is restricted to in-frame clones and leaves out a portion. The top ten clones hold approximately 15% of a sample with 98,000 or so clones, more than 75% of them seen once. Sequenced input: peripheral blood. These receptor sequences come from a man between 45 and 60 years old with acute or convalescent COVID-19.

The CDR3 region is CASRGTSGSFEQYF. DNA for the CDR3: TGTGCCAGCAGGGGGACTAGCGGGAGTTTCGAGCAGTACTTC. The chain employs TRBV2 and TRBJ2-7; 14 nucleotides match TRBD2. This CDR3 spans 14 amino acids. Trimming removed 6 bases from V and 6 bases from J; junction bases left unmatched: 4. CDR1 and CDR2 (germline): SNHLY, FYNNEI.

J is TRBJ2-1 and V is TRBV2, with 7 bases fitting TRBD2. After removal of 3 bases from V and 7 bases from J, the junction contained 12 bases not matched to a gene. The CDR3 covers 16 residues. Germline-derived CDR1 and CDR2 are SNHLY and FYNNEI. This chain's CDR3 is CASSDRASGISNEQFF. DNA for the CDR3: TGTGCCAGCAGTGATCGGGCTAGCGGTATCTCTAATGAGCAGTTCTTC.

This clone was picked up one time. This chain links TRBV5-1 with TRBJ2-7, with unresolved D. CDR3 length: 13 residues. Trimming removed 0 bases from V and 6 bases from J, with 10 bases in between. The V gene's germline CDR1 is SGHRS and CDR2 YFSETQ. In DNA form, the CDR3 reads TGCGCCAGCAGCTTGGTGGTATCGCGCGAGCAGTACTTC. Translation gives CASSLVVSREQYF.

The CDR3 sequence is CASSSGQGSRTEAFF. The CDR3 nucleotides are TGCGCCAGCAGCTCCGGACAGGGCAGTCGCACTGAAGCTTTCTTT. V is TRBV4-1 and J is TRBJ1-1; 8 bases line up with TRBD1. J lost 4 bases, V lost 5 bases, and 9 bases had no gene match. There are 15 residues in the CDR3. Per germline, CDR1 MGHRA and CDR2 YSYEKL.

The J gene is TRBJ2-4, the V gene TRBV7-2, with 9 positions matching TRBD1. Germline lookup yields CDR1 SGHTA and CDR2 FQGNSA. V lost 4 bases and J lost 6; bases outside the gene matches: 7. The CDR3 has 15 amino acids. As DNA, the CDR3 is TGTGCCAGCAGCTCCCCCCGGGACAGGGTAAACATTCAGTACTTC. Translating gives CASSSPRDRVNIQYF.

The rearrangement uses TRBV2 and TRBJ2-3; D gene uncertain. Germline V CDR1 and CDR2: SNHLY, FYNNEI. This CDR3 spans 12 amino acids. Trimming pared 4 bases from V and 4 bases from J, leaving 6 bases between. The CDR3 spells CASSVESDTQYF. DNA for the CDR3: TGTGCCAGCAGTGTAGAGTCAGATACGCAGTATTTT.

The V and J genes are TRBV10-1 and TRBJ1-4, with D unclear. V gave up 4 bases and J gave up 8 bases, with 14 bases separating them. CDR3 length: 14 amino acids. Germline values: CDR1 WNHNN, CDR2 SYGVQD (reference sequence). DNA for the CDR3: TGCGCCAGCAGTGCTCCGGGAGCAAACGAAAAACTGTTTTTT. Encoded protein: CASSAPGANEKLFF.

J is TRBJ1-6 and V is TRBV28; a possible D gene is TRBD1 (5 bases). The CDR3 consists of 16 residues. In germline, CDR1 is MDHEN, CDR2 SYDVKM. The germline V and J ends were trimmed by 0 bases and 8 bases, with 14 bases remaining between them. DNA of the CDR3: TGTGCCAGCAGTTTATGGGGGGGTGGCCAATATTCACCCCTCCACTTT. Amino acids: CASSLWGGGQYSPLHF.

This chain joins TRBV19 and TRBJ2-7; D may be TRBD1 (6 bases). V was trimmed by 5 bases and J by 6 bases, leaving 14 bases between them. Germline V gene sequence: CDR1 LNHDA, CDR2 SQIVND (reference sequence). CDR3 length: 13 residues. The CDR3 DNA sequence: TGTGCCAGTAGTTCAAGAACAGGGACCGAGCAGTACTTC. Residues: CASSSRTGTEQYF.

The chain links TRBV28 to TRBJ2-1, with TRBD2 matching 10 bases. V lost 4 bases and J lost 3; bases outside the gene matches: 9. CDR1 MDHEN and CDR2 SYDVKM come from the germline V gene. CDR3 length equals 17 residues. CDR3 residues: CASSSSLAGEVYNEQFF. DNA for the CDR3: TGTGCCAGCAGTTCATCTCTAGCGGGAGAAGTCTACAATGAGCAGTTCTTC.

The rearrangement joins TRBV7-8 to TRBJ1-5, with 10 nucleotides matching TRBD1. V was pared by 6 bases and J by 7 bases, with 6 bases of the junction left unmatched. Germline values: CDR1 SGHVS, CDR2 FQNEAQ. The CDR3 covers 14 residues. Written as DNA, the CDR3 is TGTGCCAGCAGGCCCGGGACAGGGGACCAGCCCCAGCATTTT. Translated: CASRPGTGDQPQHF.

This clone occurred a few times. The V call is TRBV6-1, the J call TRBJ2-5; D uncertain. Germline values: CDR1 MNHNS, CDR2 SASEGT. This CDR3 spans 16 amino acids. The ends were cut back, 1 base at V and 1 base at J, with 13 bases in the middle. The CDR3 is CASSEVWSQPQETQYF. The CDR3 region has the DNA TGTGCCAGCAGTGAAGTCTGGTCACAGCCCCAAGAGACCCAGTACTTC.

The chain uses TRBV28 and TRBJ1-5; perhaps TRBD1 as D (5 bases). The CDR3 is made up of 17 amino acids. The germline V gene has CDR1 MDHEN and CDR2 SYDVKM. V was shortened by 5 bases and J by 1 base, with 18 bases between the two germline ends. CDR3 protein: CASSLGSVGGSNQPQHF. The CDR3 DNA sequence: TGTGCCAGCAGTCTTGGTTCGGTCGGGGGAAGCAATCAGCCCCAGCATTTT.

The genes are TRBV5-4 and TRBJ2-4; 9 bases are a match to TRBD2. V shed 0 bases, J shed 9 bases, and the junction held 13 bases outside the gene matches. This CDR3 comprises 17 residues. Germline V lookup: CDR1 SGHNT, CDR2 YYREEE (reference sequence). The CDR3 sequence: CASSLGLAGSPRPIQYF. The CDR3 nucleotides are TGTGCCAGCAGCTTGGGTCTAGCGGGATCCCCGAGGCCCATTCAGTACTTC.

V is TRBV2 and J is TRBJ2-3; tentative D call: TRBD2 (6 bases). Deletions cut 6 bases from V and 1 base from J, with 14 bases between. Germline-derived CDR1 and CDR2 are SNHLY and FYNNEI. The CDR3 is 15 amino acids. In nucleotides, the CDR3 is TGTGCCAGCAGCGGTAGCGGACTTGGCACAGATACGCAGTATTTT. It codes for CASSGSGLGTDTQYF.

In this sample, this clone turned up a few times. The V gene is TRBV2, the J gene TRBJ1-2; possibly TRBD1 for D (6 bases). V was trimmed by 6 bases and J by 8 bases, leaving 19 bases between them. CDR1 is SNHLY and CDR2 is FYNNEI in the germline V gene. The CDR3 length is 14 residues. The CDR3 DNA is TGTGCCAGCAGCCTCGATCAGGGGCGGTCGGGCTACACCTTC. Protein: CASSLDQGRSGYTF. Based on the CDR3 plus reference TRBV2 and TRBJ1-2, the full variable domain is EPEVTQTPSHQVTQMGQEVILRCVPISNHLYFYWYRQILGQKVEFLVSFYNNEISEKSEIFDDQFSVERPDGSNFTLKIRSTKLEDSAMYFCASSLDQGRSGYTFGSGTRLTVV.

This clone appeared a few times. The rearrangement links TRBV3-1 (or the pseudogene TRBV3-2) to TRBJ2-3; TRBD1 aligns across 8 bases. The V segment lost 0 bases and the J segment 1 base; nucleotides outside the gene matches: 6. From germline, CDR1 is LGHDT and CDR2 YNNKEL (reference sequence). The CDR3 contains 17 residues. CDR3: CASSQEPTGVRTDTQYF. CDR3 nucleotides: TGTGCCAGCAGCCAAGAACCGACAGGGGTCCGCACAGATACGCAGTATTTT.

The chain combines TRBV7-9 with TRBJ1-6; unclear D gene. V was cut by 2 bases and J by 6 bases, with 8 bases left in between. This CDR3 has 14 residues. Germline CDR1 is SEHNR and CDR2 is FQNEAQ (reference sequence). The CDR3 coding sequence is TGTGCCAGCAGCTTAAACCCGGGTAATTCACCCCTCCACTTT. Protein: CASSLNPGNSPLHF.

This chain uses TRBV5-4 with TRBJ2-1; 8 nucleotides match TRBD2. The germline V gene encodes CDR1 SGHNT and CDR2 YYREEE (reference sequence). The CDR3 covers 16 residues. The V segment lost 4 bases and the J segment 10 bases; nucleotides outside the gene matches: 16. The chain's CDR3 is CASSGPGLVGPQEQFF. CDR3 nucleotides: TGTGCCAGCAGCGGACCGGGACTAGTAGGGCCCCAGGAGCAGTTCTTC.

This clone was picked up a small number of times. V usage is TRBV2 and J usage is TRBJ2-2; D gene uncertain. There are 14 residues in the CDR3. From germline, CDR1 is SNHLY and CDR2 FYNNEI. The V and J ends lost 3 bases and 5 bases respectively, with 10 bases between them. The DNA of the CDR3 is TGTGCCAGCAGTGATTTCCGTCAGACCGGGGAGCTGTTTTTT. It specifies CASSDFRQTGELFF.

V usage is TRBV11-2 and J usage is TRBJ2-3, with D uncertain. The CDR3 length is 14 residues. V shed 5 bases and J shed 6 bases, with 15 bases lying between them. Germline CDR1 reads SGHAT; CDR2 reads FQNNGV. The CDR3 bases are TGTGCCAGCAGCCAATCACACGTTCAGGATACGCAGTATTTT. It encodes CASSQSHVQDTQYF.

This chain connects TRBV28 to TRBJ1-2; no definite D call. CDR3 length: 14 amino acids. Trimming left V 2 bases short and J 8 bases short, with 15 bases between. Germline CDR1 and CDR2: MDHEN and SYDVKM. As DNA, the CDR3 is TGTGCCAGCAGTTTAACACAGAACGTGAACGGCTACACCTTC. Residues: CASSLTQNVNGYTF.

This chain joins TRBV5-1 and TRBJ2-7; TRBD2 aligns across 12 bases. This CDR3 is 15 amino acids long. V was pared by 5 bases and J by 1 base, with 4 bases of the junction left unmatched. The germline gives CDR1 SGHRS, CDR2 YFSETQ. The chain's CDR3 is CASRRTSGASYEQYF. The CDR3 DNA is TGCGCCAGCAGGCGGACTAGCGGGGCTTCCTACGAGCAGTACTTC. Full variable domain (outside the CDR3, taken from reference TRBV5-1 and TRBJ2-7): KAGVTQTPRYLIKTRGQQVTLSCSPISGHRSVSWYQQTPGQGLQFLFEYFSETQRNKGNFPGRFSGRQFSNSRSEMNVSTLELGDSALYLCASRRTSGASYEQYFGPGTRLTVT.

V and J are TRBV11-2 and TRBJ2-1, with no clear D. Germline V gene data show CDR1 as SGHAT and CDR2 as FQNNGV. This CDR3 region has 11 residues. The V and J ends lost 3 bases and 6 bases respectively, with 3 bases between them. CDR3 in amino acids: CASSFLNEQFF. The CDR3 DNA reads TGTGCCAGCAGCTTTCTCAATGAGCAGTTCTTC.

The V gene is TRBV5-1, the J gene TRBJ1-1; TRBD1 agrees at 8 bases. Germline assignment: CDR1 SGHRS and CDR2 YFSETQ. The CDR3 totals 15 residues. V shed 6 bases and J 0 bases; nucleotides not matched to a gene: 7. The CDR3 protein is CASKGQAIVNTEAFF. The CDR3 nucleotides are TGCGCCAGCAAGGGACAGGCGATCGTGAACACTGAAGCTTTCTTT. The variable domain in full, with the rest retrieved from reference TRBV5-1 and TRBJ1-1, is KAGVTQTPRYLIKTRGQQVTLSCSPISGHRSVSWYQQTPGQGLQFLFEYFSETQRNKGNFPGRFSGRQFSNSRSEMNVSTLELGDSALYLCASKGQAIVNTEAFFGQGTRLTVV.

The chain is built from TRBV29-1 and TRBJ1-1; D is undetermined. Germline CDR1 SQVTM, CDR2 ANQGSEA. V was cut by 2 bases and J by 3 bases, with 7 bases left in between. The CDR3 is made up of 12 amino acids. CDR3: CSVERGYTEAFF. DNA of the CDR3: TGCAGCGTTGAAAGAGGGTACACTGAAGCTTTCTTT.